This T cell receptor beta chain was captured by sequencing in a study of identical twins' blood T cells. Libraries were made from RNA as TCR cDNA, using a modified protocol. As handled by the study authors: Each library had roughly 2 to 3.6 million CDR3 reads and about 100,000 to nearly 500,000 clonotypes. TCRdb called the 5' RACE reads again in MiXCR, with one record for every CDR3 protein. These V and J calls are TCRdb output, not the study's own analysis. The data contain 350,000 to 400,000 distinct CDR3 sequences, more than 25% of them seen just once; the ten biggest clones take up 5.5% to 6.5%. Only a few counts were recorded for this clonotype. Antigen unknown. The three twin pairs were reared together, likely meeting the same infections. The CDR3 is made up of 15 amino acids. Germline V gene sequence: CDR1 LNHNV, CDR2 YYDKDF (reference sequence). V was cut by 0 bases and J by 7 bases, with 14 bases left in between.

The study's findings and limits: Each donor's most abundant TCRbeta clonotypes shared more CDR3 sequences with her twin than unrelated donors.

The sequenced material came from PBMCs. V and J are TRBV15 and TRBJ2-3; D is uncertain. This TCR was recovered from a woman between 18 and 55 years old in good health. This CDR3 is CATSRDLGDTYTQYF. The CDR3, as DNA: TGTGCCACCAGCAGAGATCTTGGAGATACATATACGCAGTATTTT.